What follows are 10 T cell receptor beta chains derived from one specimen sequenced in a study of a mutant IDH1 vaccine in newly diagnosed glioma. Their recognized antigens are unknown. The protocol was immunoSEQ multiplex PCR, while the TCRdb copy is restricted to in-frame clones and leaves out a portion. In the table there are some 48,000 clones, approximately 80% of which are singletons. The time point: week 35, safety follow-up. Each vaccine dose was 300 ug of mutant IDH1 20-mer peptide, with topical imiquimod. The input for sequencing was PBMCs, taken from a glioma patient whose treatment included an IDH1 peptide vaccine. The receptors originated from a man aged 35 to 55 with glioma.

This clone was counted only a few times. The rearrangement links TRBV6-5 to TRBJ1-1; D perhaps matches TRBD1 (5 bases). Germline CDR1 reads MNHEY; CDR2 reads SVGAGI. V lost 6 bases and J 11 bases, leaving 16 bases between the germline ends. The CDR3 is 12 residues long. This chain's CDR3 is CASRGRAKEAFF. The CDR3 DNA follows: TGTGCCAGCAGGGGACGGGCTAAGGAGGCTTTCTTT.

A few counts support this clone. The genes are TRBV9 and TRBJ1-1; D not certain. V was clipped by 0 bases and J by 0 bases, with 9 bases between them. The CDR3 runs to 15 residues. CDR1 is SGDLS and CDR2 is YYNGEE in the germline V gene. The CDR3 loop reads CASSVGPQLNTEAFF. CDR3 in DNA: TGTGCCAGCAGCGTAGGCCCCCAGTTGAACACTGAAGCTTTCTTT.

The chain is built from TRBV7-9 and TRBJ1-2; maybe TRBD1 (5 bases). V lost 3 bases, J lost 8 bases, and 16 bases lay in between. This CDR3 is built from 14 residues. Germline V CDR1 and CDR2: SEHNR, FQNEAQ (reference sequence). Here the CDR3 reads CASSLGEGFGGYTF. CDR3 DNA sequence: TGTGCCAGCAGCTTGGGGGAGGGATTCGGAGGCTACACCTTC.

The chain carries TRBV11-2 and TRBJ2-5, with a possible D match to TRBD1 (6 bases). V lost 7 bases and J lost 3, with 18 bases in between. CDR3 length: 15 residues. Germline V CDR1 and CDR2: SGHAT, FQNNGV. The CDR3 DNA reads as TGTGCCAGCAACGAAAGGGGGAGCGGTGAAGAGACCCAGTACTTC. This encodes CASNERGSGEETQYF.

CDR3 coding DNA: TGTGCCAGCAGTTTAACGCGGGACCGGTTCTTC. It codes for CASSLTRDRFF. The chain combines TRBV28 with TRBJ2-1, with D possibly matching TRBD2 (6 bases). The CDR3 is made up of 11 amino acids. V was cut by 2 bases and J by 15 bases, with 11 bases left in between. Looked up from germline, CDR1 is MDHEN and CDR2 is SYDVKM.

The V gene is TRBV5-8, the J gene TRBJ2-2; 8 bases agree with TRBD2. The germline V gene has CDR1 SGHTS and CDR2 YDEGEE. The length of the CDR3 is 15 residues. The V gene end was trimmed by 1 base and the J gene end by 4 bases; junction bases not matched to a gene: 3. Here the CDR3 reads CASSLSGRVTGELFF. The CDR3 region has the DNA TGTGCCAGCAGCTTGAGCGGGAGAGTCACCGGGGAGCTGTTTTTT.

The chain uses TRBV5-1 and TRBJ2-7; 9 bases align to TRBD1. Trimming at V came to 3 bases and at J to 5 bases, leaving 6 bases not matched to a gene. The CDR3 contains 14 residues. Germline V lookup: CDR1 SGHRS, CDR2 YFSETQ. The chain's CDR3 is CASSSDRGWDEQYF. Written as DNA, the CDR3 is TGCGCCAGCAGCTCGGACAGGGGTTGGGACGAGCAGTACTTC.

The DNA for the CDR3 is TGCGCCAGCAGTGAGCGCGGGCCCTATGGCTACACCTTC. This encodes CASSERGPYGYTF. This chain joins TRBV10-1 and TRBJ1-2; D gene uncertain. The CDR3 is 13 amino acids. V was clipped by 2 bases and J by 4 bases, with 8 bases between them. Looked up from germline, CDR1 is WNHNN and CDR2 is SYGVQD (reference sequence).

The chain couples TRBV20-1 to TRBJ2-1; tentative D call: TRBD2 (5 bases). Germline V CDR1 and CDR2: DFQATT, SNEGSKA (reference sequence). This CDR3 comprises 11 residues. Trimming stripped 6 bases from V and 8 bases from J, with 11 bases between. CDR3 sequence: CSAPLDDEQFF. The DNA of the CDR3 is TGCAGTGCGCCACTAGACGATGAGCAGTTCTTC.

This clone was picked up one time. CDR3 in amino acids: CSAGGVGTDTQYF. CDR3 DNA: TGCAGCGCTGGGGGGGTCGGCACAGATACGCAGTATTTT. This chain links TRBV29-1 with TRBJ2-3; 7 bases align to TRBD2. With V trimmed by 7 bases and J by 1 base, 5 bases remained unmatched. The CDR3 runs 13 residues. CDR1 SQVTM and CDR2 ANQGSEA come from the germline V gene.